This entry features one T cell receptor beta chain sequence. Its antigen is not known. This record belongs to a study of CD8 T cells in ankylosing spondylitis. Study findings and constraints: Relatively rare in peripheral blood, disease-linked clones were also CD8+. Ankylosing spondylitis blood appeared to carry a characteristic TCR beta motif of seven to nine highly homologous variants.

The CDR3 length is 13 residues. Between the trimmed V and J ends, which lost 0 bases and 6 bases, there was a span of 9 bases. Germline assignment: CDR1 WSHSY and CDR2 SAAADI. Quantitative barcoded 5'-RACE was used to prepare TCR beta libraries. TCRdb recomputed calls from the 5' RACE reads with MiXCR, one row per CDR3 protein. Of 470,000 or so distinct CDR3 sequences listed, roughly 26% are singletons. The chain couples TRBV10-2 to TRBJ2-7; D is unclear. The TCR sequence derives from a male donor with ankylosing spondylitis. Sequencing used blood, either unsorted or a sorted T cell fraction (not recorded which). Here the CDR3 DNA reads TGCGCCAGCAGTGAGTCTATCGACCGCGAGCAGTACTTC. Its protein product is CASSESIDREQYF.